The sequence of this T cell receptor (beta chain) was determined in a study of patients and donors after allogeneic stem cell transplantation. TCRdb re-analysed the RT-PCR reads in MiXCR, keeping a single row per CDR3 protein. The sample includes fewer than 500,000 distinct CDR3 sequences, roughly 16% of them seen just once. This clonotype was observed a few times. Between the trimmed V and J ends, which lost 6 bases and 6 bases, there was a span of 9 bases. The CDR3 length is 11 residues. The chain couples TRBV12-3 or TRBV12-4 to TRBJ2-7; D is unresolved. The receptor comes from a human donor who was either an allogeneic HSCT recipient or a stem cell or donor lymphocyte infusion donor (not recorded which). It is not recorded whose cells these are; they may come from a transplant donor. The source material was blood, either unsorted or a sorted T cell fraction (not recorded which). CDR3 protein: CASSSRAEQYF. Written as DNA, the CDR3 is TGTGCCAGCAGCTCCAGAGCCGAGCAGTACTTC.